A single sample is the source of the 22 T cell receptor beta chains below, sequenced in a study of blood T cell repertoires in COVID-19. Some clones are missing from TCRdb's copy, which holds only in-frame ones; the method was immunoSEQ multiplex PCR. The sample lists about 100,000 clones, about four fifths occurring once. Sample: peripheral blood. These receptors originate from a woman aged 70-85 years with acute or convalescent COVID-19.

The CDR3 DNA is TGTGCCAGCAGACCGACAGGGCTATATAGCAATCAGCCCCAGCATTTT. It translates to CASRPTGLYSNQPQHF. This chain connects TRBV27 to TRBJ1-5; 7 bases align to TRBD1. Losses at the gene ends were 6 bases for V and 0 bases for J; bases not matched to a gene: 8. Germline CDR1 is MNHEY and CDR2 is SMNVEV (reference sequence). CDR3 length equals 16 residues.

The rearrangement uses TRBV9 and TRBJ1-2, with 8 bases aligning to TRBD1. The CDR3 loop spans 17 amino acids. CDR1 and CDR2 (germline): SGDLS, YYNGEE. The V gene end was trimmed by 4 bases and the J gene end by 0 bases; junction bases not matched to a gene: 11. This CDR3 is CASSSRPTGQANYGYTF. The DNA of the CDR3 is TGTGCCAGCAGCTCTCGCCCTACGGGACAGGCTAACTATGGCTACACCTTC.

This clone was picked up one time. DNA for the CDR3: TGTGCCAGCAGCCTCCCTGGGGGACAGGGCTGGTTCTTC. Protein product: CASSLPGGQGWFF. This chain links TRBV7-3 with TRBJ2-1, with 9 bases fitting TRBD1. The germline V gene has CDR1 SGHTA and CDR2 FQGTGA. After removal of 5 bases from V and 15 bases from J, the junction contained 11 bases not matched to a gene. The CDR3 is 13 amino acids.

The rearrangement joins TRBV19 to TRBJ2-4; 8 bases fit TRBD2. The CDR3 runs to 16 residues. The V gene's germline CDR1 is LNHDA and CDR2 SQIVND (reference sequence). Trimming cost V 2 bases and J 7 bases; bases outside gene matches: 10. CDR3: CASSIQPSGGWNIQYF. DNA of the CDR3: TGTGCCAGTAGTATACAACCCAGCGGGGGATGGAACATTCAGTACTTC.

V gene TRBV10-3 combines with J gene TRBJ1-2; D is perhaps TRBD1 (5 bases). This CDR3 is 12 amino acids long. Trimming shortened V by 8 bases and J by 7 bases, and 14 bases separated the two germline ends. The germline V gene has CDR1 ENHRY and CDR2 SYGVKD. CDR3 in DNA: TGTGCCATCGGGCAGGGCAATAGTGGCTACACCTTC. This sequence encodes CAIGQGNSGYTF.

The chain combines TRBV3-1 (or the pseudogene TRBV3-2) with TRBJ2-1, with TRBD1 matching over 8 bases. The CDR3 is 12 amino acids. In germline, CDR1 is LGHDT, CDR2 YNNKEL (reference sequence). V shed 5 bases, J shed 13 bases, and the junction held 7 bases outside the gene matches. The CDR3 loop is CASSLNRGFQFF. As DNA, the CDR3 is TGTGCCAGCAGCTTAAACAGGGGGTTTCAGTTCTTC.

This chain connects TRBV11-2 to TRBJ2-1; TRBD2 agrees at 7 bases. The J segment lost 9 bases and the V segment lost 4 bases, leaving 9 bases of the junction unmatched. Germline V gives CDR1 SGHAT, CDR2 FQNNGV. The CDR3 is 14 amino acids. The CDR3, as DNA: TGTGCCAGCAGCTCTAGCGGACTCCCCGGTGAGCAGTTCTTC. Its translation: CASSSSGLPGEQFF.

The chain's CDR3 is CAWSRTGTGGNEQYF. The CDR3 DNA reads TGTGCCTGGAGCAGAACCGGGACAGGGGGTAACGAGCAGTACTTC. V usage is TRBV30 and J usage is TRBJ2-7; the match to TRBD1 covers 11 bases. The germline gives CDR1 GTSNPN, CDR2 SVGIG (reference sequence). Unmatched junction bases numbered 9, after V lost 3 bases and J lost 5 bases. The length of the CDR3 is 15 residues.

The chain has TRBV5-4 and TRBJ1-4, with 9 bases matching TRBD1. Losses at the gene ends were 5 bases for V and 1 base for J; bases not matched to a gene: 3. Germline V gene lookup returns CDR1 SGHNT and CDR2 YYREEE (reference sequence). The CDR3 runs to 15 residues. The CDR3 DNA sequence: TGTGCCAGCAGAATGGACAGGGGAACTAATGAAAAACTGTTTTTT. Its protein is CASRMDRGTNEKLFF. Based on the CDR3 plus reference TRBV5-4 and TRBJ1-4, the full variable domain is ETGVTQSPTHLIKTRGQQVTLRCSSQSGHNTVSWYQQALGQGPQFIFQYYREEENGRGNFPPRFSGLQFPNYSSELNVNALELDDSALYLCASRMDRGTNEKLFFGSGTQLSVL.

This chain links TRBV5-4 with TRBJ1-1, with D possibly being TRBD1 (6 bases). The ends were cut back, 0 bases at V and 11 bases at J, with 14 bases in the middle. The CDR3 sequence is 13 residues long. CDR1 and CDR2 from the germline V gene are SGHNT and YYREEE (reference sequence). CDR3 protein: CASSLAGGYGAFF. The DNA of the CDR3 is TGTGCCAGCAGCTTGGCGGGGGGCTACGGGGCTTTCTTT.

The chain links TRBV2 to TRBJ2-5; possible D gene TRBD1, 5 bases. This CDR3 region has 15 residues. Germline loops: CDR1 SNHLY, CDR2 FYNNEI. Trimming left V 4 bases short and J 2 bases short, with 14 bases between. As DNA, the CDR3 is TGTGCCAGCAGTGCGGCGCGCCAGGGACAAGAGACCCAGTACTTC. Protein sequence: CASSAARQGQETQYF.

A few counts support this clone. V is TRBV7-2 and J is TRBJ1-2, with D possibly TRBD1 on 5 matching bases. The CDR3 consists of 15 residues. Trimming took off 1 base at V and 2 bases at J, with 11 bases between the two ends. Germline V gene lookup returns CDR1 SGHTA and CDR2 FQGNSA. As DNA, the CDR3 is TGTGCCAGCAGCTTAGATAGACAGCCAAACTATGGCTACACCTTC. It is translated as CASSLDRQPNYGYTF.

The rearrangement joins TRBV19 to TRBJ1-2; the D is unclear. V dropped 7 bases and J dropped 8 bases, with 11 bases sitting between them. Germline CDR1 LNHDA, CDR2 SQIVND (reference sequence). The CDR3 spans 11 residues. CDR3 amino acids: CASTSGGGYTF. Here the CDR3 DNA reads TGTGCCAGTACATCAGGTGGCGGCTACACCTTC.

The V call is TRBV4-3, the J call TRBJ1-1, with D possibly matching TRBD1 (6 bases). The V gene's germline CDR1 is LGHNA and CDR2 YSLEER. The CDR3 loop spans 15 amino acids. V was shortened by 3 bases and J by 7 bases, with 18 bases between the two germline ends. DNA for the CDR3: TGCGCCAGCAGCCAGGGAGACAGGCGGTCGGGTGAAGCTTTCTTT. This codes for CASSQGDRRSGEAFF.

The chain carries TRBV3-1 (or the pseudogene TRBV3-2) and TRBJ2-5; TRBD1 agrees at 8 bases. This CDR3 comprises 14 residues. V gave up 2 bases and J gave up 4 bases; unmatched junction bases: 3. Germline CDR1 reads LGHDT; CDR2 reads YNNKEL (reference sequence). CDR3 coding DNA: TGTGCCAGCAGCCAACGAGGGACAGGAGAGACCCAGTACTTC. Translating it yields CASSQRGTGETQYF.

CDR3 sequence: CASRPGDNYGYTF. The CDR3 DNA reads as TGTGCCAGCAGGCCCGGAGATAACTATGGCTACACCTTC. The chain employs TRBV25-1 and TRBJ1-2; D call uncertain. Per germline, CDR1 MGHDK and CDR2 SYGVNS. There are 13 residues in the CDR3. The V end lost 6 bases, the J end lost 1 base, and 9 bases lay between the germline ends.

This rearrangement joins TRBV5-1 to TRBJ1-1, with D possibly being TRBD1 (6 bases). Trimming removed 2 bases at V and 3 bases at J, with 14 bases between. CDR1 is SGHRS and CDR2 is YFSETQ in the germline V gene. There are 15 residues in the CDR3. CDR3 nucleotide sequence: TGCGCCAGCAGCTTAGGTCACAGGGATTACACTGAAGCTTTCTTT. Translated, it gives CASSLGHRDYTEAFF. Full variable domain (outside the CDR3, taken from reference TRBV5-1 and TRBJ1-1): KAGVTQTPRYLIKTRGQQVTLSCSPISGHRSVSWYQQTPGQGLQFLFEYFSETQRNKGNFPGRFSGRQFSNSRSEMNVSTLELGDSALYLCASSLGHRDYTEAFFGQGTRLTVV.

V and J are TRBV7-2 and TRBJ2-5; TRBD2 might be the D (6 bases). This CDR3 region has 15 residues. Germline lookup yields CDR1 SGHTA and CDR2 FQGNSA. Trimming took off 4 bases at V and 5 bases at J, with 17 bases between the two ends. The CDR3 DNA reads TGTGCCAGCAGCTCCTGGTGGGGGGTAGGGGAGACCCAGTACTTC. This gives the protein CASSSWWGVGETQYF.

The V call is TRBV19, the J call TRBJ1-2, with D perhaps matching TRBD1 (5 bases). CDR3 length: 14 amino acids. Germline V lookup: CDR1 LNHDA, CDR2 SQIVND (reference sequence). The ends were cut back, 6 bases at V and 7 bases at J, with 18 bases in the middle. The CDR3 bases are TGTGCCAGTAGCGGGAGTGGGACCCGCGGTGGCTACACCTTC. Translating gives CASSGSGTRGGYTF.

This clone was seen a few times. V usage is TRBV12-2 and J usage is TRBJ1-5; the D segment call TRBD1 is taken from the table without a DNA check. TRBV12-2 has pseudogene status. CDR3 length equals 16 residues. CDR3 region: CASRLVSYRGNQPQHF. Here the CDR3 DNA reads TGTGCAAGTCGCTTAGTAAGTTACAGGGGCAATCAGCCCCAGCATTTT.

The V and J genes are TRBV20-1 and TRBJ1-1; 7 nucleotides match TRBD1. CDR1 and CDR2 from the germline V gene are DFQATT and SNEGSKA (reference sequence). V trimming: 8 bases; J trimming: 5 bases; junction bases outside the gene matches: 5. The CDR3 spans 11 residues. The CDR3 DNA sequence: TGCAGTTATTACAGGGGAACTGAAGCTTTCTTT. Protein sequence: CSYYRGTEAFF.

The chain joins TRBV5-6 to TRBJ1-4, with 11 bases identical to TRBD1. V was pared by 3 bases and J by 4 bases, with 8 bases of the junction left unmatched. The V gene's germline CDR1 is SGHDT and CDR2 YYEEEE. This CDR3 is 17 amino acids long. The CDR3, as DNA: TGTGCCAGCAGCTCCGGACAGGGGGCCCTTTATAATGAAAAACTGTTTTTT. Residues: CASSSGQGALYNEKLFF.